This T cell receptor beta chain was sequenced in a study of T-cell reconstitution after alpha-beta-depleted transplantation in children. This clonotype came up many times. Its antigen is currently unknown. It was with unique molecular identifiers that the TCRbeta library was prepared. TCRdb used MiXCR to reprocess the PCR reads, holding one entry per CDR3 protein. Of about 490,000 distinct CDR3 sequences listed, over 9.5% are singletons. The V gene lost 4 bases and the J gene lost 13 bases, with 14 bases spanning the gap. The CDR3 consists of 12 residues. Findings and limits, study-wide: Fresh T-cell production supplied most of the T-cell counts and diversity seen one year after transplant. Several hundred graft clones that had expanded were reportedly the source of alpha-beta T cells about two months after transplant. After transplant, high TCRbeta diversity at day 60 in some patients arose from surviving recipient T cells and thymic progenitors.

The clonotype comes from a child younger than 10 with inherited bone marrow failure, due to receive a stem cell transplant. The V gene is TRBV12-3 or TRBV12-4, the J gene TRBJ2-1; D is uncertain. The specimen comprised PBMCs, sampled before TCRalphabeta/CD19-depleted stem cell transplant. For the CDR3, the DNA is TGTGCCAGCAGTTCCAACCTGGGCCGACAGTTCTTC. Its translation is CASSSNLGRQFF.